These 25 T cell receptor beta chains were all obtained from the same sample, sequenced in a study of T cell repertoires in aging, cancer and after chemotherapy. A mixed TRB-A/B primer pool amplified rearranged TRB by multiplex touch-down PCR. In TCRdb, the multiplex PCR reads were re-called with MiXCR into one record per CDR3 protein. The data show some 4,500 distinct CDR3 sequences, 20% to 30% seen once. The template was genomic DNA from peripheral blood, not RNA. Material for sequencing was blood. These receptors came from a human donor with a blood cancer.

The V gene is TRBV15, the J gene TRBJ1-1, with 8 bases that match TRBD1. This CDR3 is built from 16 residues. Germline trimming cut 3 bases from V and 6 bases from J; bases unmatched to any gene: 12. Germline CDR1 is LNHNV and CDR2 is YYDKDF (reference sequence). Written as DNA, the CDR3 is TGTGCCACCAGCAGCCCTGGGACAGGAAAGGTCGCTGAAGCTTTCTTT. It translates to CATSSPGTGKVAEAFF.

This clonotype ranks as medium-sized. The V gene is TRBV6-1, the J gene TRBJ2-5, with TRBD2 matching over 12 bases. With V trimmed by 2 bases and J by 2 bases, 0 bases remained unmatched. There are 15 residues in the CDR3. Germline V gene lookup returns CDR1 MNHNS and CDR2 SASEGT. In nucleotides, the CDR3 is TGTGCCAGCAGTGAACTAGCGGGGGGGCAAGAGACCCAGTACTTC. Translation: CASSELAGGQETQYF.

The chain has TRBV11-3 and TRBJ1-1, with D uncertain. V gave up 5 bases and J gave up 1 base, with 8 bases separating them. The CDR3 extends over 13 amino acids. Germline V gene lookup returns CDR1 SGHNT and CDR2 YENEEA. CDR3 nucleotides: TGTGCCAGCAGCCTGTGGGGGAACACTGAAGCTTTCTTT. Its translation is CASSLWGNTEAFF. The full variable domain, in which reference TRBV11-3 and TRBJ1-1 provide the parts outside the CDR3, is EAGVVQSPRYKIIEKKQPVAFWCNPISGHNTLYWYLQNLGQGPELLIRYENEEAVDDSQLPKDRFSAERLKGVDSTLKIQPAELGDSAVYLCASSLWGNTEAFFGQGTRLTVV.

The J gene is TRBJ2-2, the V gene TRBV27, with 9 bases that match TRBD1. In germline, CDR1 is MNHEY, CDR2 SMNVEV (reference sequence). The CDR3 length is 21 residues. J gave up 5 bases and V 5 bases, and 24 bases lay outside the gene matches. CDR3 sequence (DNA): TGTGCCAGCAGTCTCCGGACTCATCTATCGAGGGGACAGGGAGGGACCGGGGAGCTGTTTTTT. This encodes CASSLRTHLSRGQGGTGELFF.

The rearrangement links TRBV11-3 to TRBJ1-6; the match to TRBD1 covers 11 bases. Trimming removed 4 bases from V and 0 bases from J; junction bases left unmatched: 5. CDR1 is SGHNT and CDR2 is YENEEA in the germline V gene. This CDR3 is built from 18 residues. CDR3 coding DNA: TGTGCCAGCAGCTGCGGGACAGGGGGAAGCTCCTATAATTCACCCCTCCACTTT. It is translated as CASSCGTGGSSYNSPLHF.

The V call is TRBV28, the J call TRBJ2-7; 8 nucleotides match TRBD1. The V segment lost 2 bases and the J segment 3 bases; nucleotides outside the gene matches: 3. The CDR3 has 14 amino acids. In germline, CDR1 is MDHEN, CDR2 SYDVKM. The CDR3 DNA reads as TGTGCCAGCAGTTTAGCGGGACAGGTCTACGAGCAGTACTTC. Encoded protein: CASSLAGQVYEQYF. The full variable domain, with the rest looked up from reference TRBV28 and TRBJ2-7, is DVKVTQSSRYLVKRTGEKVFLECVQDMDHENMFWYRQDPGLGLRLIYFSYDVKMKEKGDIPEGYSVSREKKERFSLILESASTNQTSMYLCASSLAGQVYEQYFGPGTRLTVT.

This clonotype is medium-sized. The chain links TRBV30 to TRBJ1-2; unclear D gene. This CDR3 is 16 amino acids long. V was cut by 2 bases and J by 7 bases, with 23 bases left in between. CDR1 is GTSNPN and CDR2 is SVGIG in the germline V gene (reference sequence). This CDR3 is CAWSHMYTTSSFGYTF. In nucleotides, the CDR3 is TGTGCCTGGAGTCATATGTACACCACCTCTTCATTTGGCTACACCTTC.

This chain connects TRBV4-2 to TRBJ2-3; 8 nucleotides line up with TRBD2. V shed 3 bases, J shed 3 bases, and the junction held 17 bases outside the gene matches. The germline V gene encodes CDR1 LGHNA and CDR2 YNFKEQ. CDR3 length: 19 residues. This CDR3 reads CASSQTTFGGGRRTDTQYF. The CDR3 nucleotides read TGTGCCAGCAGCCAGACGACCTTCGGGGGGGGGCGCCGAACAGATACGCAGTATTTT.

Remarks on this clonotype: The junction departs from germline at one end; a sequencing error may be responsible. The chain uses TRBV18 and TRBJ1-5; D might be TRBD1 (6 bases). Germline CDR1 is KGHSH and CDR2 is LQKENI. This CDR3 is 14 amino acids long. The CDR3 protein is CAGSHGGGNQPQHF. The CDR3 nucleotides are TGTGCCGGCTCACACGGGGGCGGCAATCAGCCCCAGCATTTT.

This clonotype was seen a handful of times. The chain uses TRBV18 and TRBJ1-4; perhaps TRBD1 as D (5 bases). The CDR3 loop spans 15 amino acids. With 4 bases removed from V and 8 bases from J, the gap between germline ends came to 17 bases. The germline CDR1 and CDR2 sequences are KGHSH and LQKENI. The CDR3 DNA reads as TGTGCCAGCTCACGAGATTTGCCAGGGCGGGAAAAACTGTTTTTT. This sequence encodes CASSRDLPGREKLFF.

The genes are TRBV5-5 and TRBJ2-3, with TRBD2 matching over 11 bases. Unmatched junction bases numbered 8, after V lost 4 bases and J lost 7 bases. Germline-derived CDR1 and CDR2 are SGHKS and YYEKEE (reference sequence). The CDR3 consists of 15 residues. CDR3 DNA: TGTGCCAGCAGCAGCCTCGGGACTAGCGGTAATACGCAGTATTTT. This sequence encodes CASSSLGTSGNTQYF. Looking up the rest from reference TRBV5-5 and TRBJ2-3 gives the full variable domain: DAGVTQSPTHLIKTRGQQVTLRCSPISGHKSVSWYQQVLGQGPQFIFQYYEKEERGRGNFPDRFSARQFPNYSSELNVNALLLGDSALYLCASSSLGTSGNTQYFGPGTRLTVL.

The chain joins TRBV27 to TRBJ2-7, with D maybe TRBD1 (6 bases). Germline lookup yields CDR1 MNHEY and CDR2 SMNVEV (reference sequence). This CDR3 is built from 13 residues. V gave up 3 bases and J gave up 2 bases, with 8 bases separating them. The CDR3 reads CASSLAGAYEQYF. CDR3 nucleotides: TGTGCCAGCAGTTTGGCAGGGGCCTACGAGCAGTACTTC.

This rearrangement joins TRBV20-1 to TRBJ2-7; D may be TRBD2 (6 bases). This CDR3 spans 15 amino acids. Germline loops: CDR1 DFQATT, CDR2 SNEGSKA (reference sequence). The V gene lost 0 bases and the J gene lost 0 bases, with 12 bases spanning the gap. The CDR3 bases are TGCAGTGCTAGAGATTCCCAGCGGGCCTCCTACGAGCAGTACTTC. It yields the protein CSARDSQRASYEQYF.

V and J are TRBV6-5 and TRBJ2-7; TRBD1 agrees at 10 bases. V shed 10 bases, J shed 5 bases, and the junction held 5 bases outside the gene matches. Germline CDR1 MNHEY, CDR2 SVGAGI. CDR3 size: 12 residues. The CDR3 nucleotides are TGTGCCACTTGGACAGGGGGTCACGAGCAGTACTTC. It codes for CATWTGGHEQYF.

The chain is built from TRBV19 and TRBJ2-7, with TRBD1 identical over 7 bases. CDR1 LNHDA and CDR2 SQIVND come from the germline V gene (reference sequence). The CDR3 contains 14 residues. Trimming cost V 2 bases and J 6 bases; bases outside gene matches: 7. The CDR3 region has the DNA TGTGCCAGTAGTATAAGACAGGGCGAACGCGAGCAGTACTTC. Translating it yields CASSIRQGEREQYF.

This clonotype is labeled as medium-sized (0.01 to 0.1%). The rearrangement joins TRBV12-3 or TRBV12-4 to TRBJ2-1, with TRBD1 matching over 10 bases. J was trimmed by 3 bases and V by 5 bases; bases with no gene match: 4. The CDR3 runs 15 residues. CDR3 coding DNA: TGTGCCAGCAGTATGGGACAGGGGAACTACAATGAGCAGTTCTTC. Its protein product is CASSMGQGNYNEQFF.

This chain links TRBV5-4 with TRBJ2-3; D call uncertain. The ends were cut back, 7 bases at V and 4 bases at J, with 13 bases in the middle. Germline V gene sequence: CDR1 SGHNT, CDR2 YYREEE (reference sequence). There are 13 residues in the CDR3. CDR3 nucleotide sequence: TGTGCCAGCTCCACTTCCTTATCAGATACGCAGTATTTT. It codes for CASSTSLSDTQYF.

This CDR3 reads CASSHPWSTDTQYF. CDR3 nucleotide sequence: TGTGCCAGCAGCCACCCCTGGAGCACAGATACGCAGTATTTT. V usage is TRBV11-3 and J usage is TRBJ2-3, with D hard to call. Looked up from germline, CDR1 is SGHNT and CDR2 is YENEEA. Deletions cut 5 bases from V and 0 bases from J, with 9 bases between. CDR3 length: 14 residues. Full variable domain (remainder filled in from reference TRBV11-3 and TRBJ2-3): EAGVVQSPRYKIIEKKQPVAFWCNPISGHNTLYWYLQNLGQGPELLIRYENEEAVDDSQLPKDRFSAERLKGVDSTLKIQPAELGDSAVYLCASSHPWSTDTQYFGPGTRLTVL.

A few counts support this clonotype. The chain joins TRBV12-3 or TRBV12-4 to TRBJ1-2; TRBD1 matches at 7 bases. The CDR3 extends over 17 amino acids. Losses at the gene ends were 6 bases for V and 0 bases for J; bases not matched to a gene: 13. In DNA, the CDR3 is TGTGCCAGCAGCGGGTGGACAGGCATTTCTTCTAACTATGGCTACACCTTC. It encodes CASSGWTGISSNYGYTF.

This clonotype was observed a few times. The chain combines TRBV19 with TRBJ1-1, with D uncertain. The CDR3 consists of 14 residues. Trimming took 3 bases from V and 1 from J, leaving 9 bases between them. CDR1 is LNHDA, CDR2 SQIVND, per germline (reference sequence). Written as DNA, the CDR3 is TGTGCCAGTAGTATCGAAACTCAGAACACTGAAGCTTTCTTT. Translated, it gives CASSIETQNTEAFF.

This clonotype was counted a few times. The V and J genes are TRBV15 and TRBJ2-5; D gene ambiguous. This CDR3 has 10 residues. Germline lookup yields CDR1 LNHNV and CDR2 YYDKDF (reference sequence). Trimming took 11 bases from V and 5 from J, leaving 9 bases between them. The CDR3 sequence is CAPTKETQYF. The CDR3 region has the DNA TGTGCCCCTACTAAGGAGACCCAGTACTTC.

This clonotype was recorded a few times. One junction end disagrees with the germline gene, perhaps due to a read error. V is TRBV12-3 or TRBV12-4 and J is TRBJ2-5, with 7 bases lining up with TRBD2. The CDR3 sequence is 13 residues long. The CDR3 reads CASSLVTSETQYF. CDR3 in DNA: TGTGCCAGCAGCTTAGTGACTAGCGAGACCCAGTACTTC.

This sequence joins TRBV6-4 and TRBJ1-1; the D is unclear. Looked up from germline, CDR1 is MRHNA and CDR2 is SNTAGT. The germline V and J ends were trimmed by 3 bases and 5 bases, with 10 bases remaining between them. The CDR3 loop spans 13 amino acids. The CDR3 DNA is TGTGCCAGCAGTGAGAGGGCGAGAACTGAAGCTTTCTTT. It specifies CASSERARTEAFF.

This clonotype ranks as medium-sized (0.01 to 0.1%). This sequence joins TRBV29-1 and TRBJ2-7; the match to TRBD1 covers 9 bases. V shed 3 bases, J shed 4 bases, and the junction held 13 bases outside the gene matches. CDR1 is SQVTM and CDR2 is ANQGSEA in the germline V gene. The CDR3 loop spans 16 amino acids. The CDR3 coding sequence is TGCAGCGTTGAGGCCTCTCTACAGGGGGCGCGGTACGAGCAGTACTTC. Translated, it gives CSVEASLQGARYEQYF.

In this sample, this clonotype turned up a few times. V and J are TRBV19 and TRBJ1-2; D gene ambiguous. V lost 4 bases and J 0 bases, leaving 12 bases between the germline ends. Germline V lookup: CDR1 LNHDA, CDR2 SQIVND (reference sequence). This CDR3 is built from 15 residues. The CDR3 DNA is TGTGCCAGTAGTACCTCGGGCGGAACTAACTATGGCTACACCTTC. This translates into CASSTSGGTNYGYTF.